The rows below give T cell receptor beta chains drawn from one sample of a study of T cell responses to AZD1222 COVID-19 vaccine. Produced via immunoSEQ multiplex PCR; TCRdb's table is partial and in-frame only. The sample holds fewer than 85,000 clones; 70% to 90% are singletons and the top ten take 1% to 1.5%. This specimen was peripheral blood, taken 28 days after the second AZD1222 dose. The receptors come from an adult who received the AZD1222 COVID-19 vaccine. Each CDR3 is given with its conserved first and last residue. D genes are given only for firm matches. Size is stated for part of the rows, as once, few or many counts, or as a class when the clone is expanded.

clone_size	j_call	v_call	d_call	cdr3_nt	cdr3_aa
.	TRBJ1-2	TRBV6-5	.	TGTGCCACCAAAAAAATGGAGGCAGTGTATGGCTACACCTTC	CATKKMEAVYGYTF
.	TRBJ1-1	TRBV7-9	TRBD1	TGTGCCAGCAGCTTGGGGGGACAGATTGAAGCTTTCTTT	CASSLGGQIEAFF
.	TRBJ1-2	TRBV18	.	TGTGCCAGCTCACCACCGTCTCCCAGAAATAACTATGGCTACACCTTC	CASSPPSPRNNYGYTF
.	TRBJ1-5	TRBV6-6	.	TGTGCCAGCAGTTACTCGGGTGACAATCAGCCCCAGCATTTT	CASSYSGDNQPQHF
.	TRBJ2-1	TRBV6-2/TRBV6-3	.	TGTGCCAGCAGTAGTAGCGTAAATGAGCAGTTCTTC	CASSSSVNEQFF
.	TRBJ2-2	TRBV2	.	TGTGCCAGCAGGCACAGGGTTGGAGGCACCGGGGAGCTGTTTTTT	CASRHRVGGTGELFF
.	TRBJ1-3	TRBV7-2	.	TGTGCCAGCAGCTCGGGACCGGCCACCTCTGGAAACACCATATATTTT	CASSSGPATSGNTIYF
.	TRBJ2-6	TRBV20-1	.	TGCAGTGCTAGTATAGGCAGGCTAAGCTCTGGGGCCAACGTCCTGACTTTC	CSASIGRLSSGANVLTF
.	TRBJ1-1	TRBV7-9	.	TGTGCCAGCAGCTTAGGAACGAACACTGAAGCTTTCTTT	CASSLGTNTEAFF
once	TRBJ2-3	TRBV5-1	.	TGCGCCAGCAGCTTGGACACCCAGGGTAGGGATACGCAGTATTTT	CASSLDTQGRDTQYF
.	TRBJ1-1	TRBV7-9	TRBD1	TGTGCCAGCAGGGACAGGATGGGTGCGAACACTGAAGCTTTCTTT	CASRDRMGANTEAFF
.	TRBJ1-5	TRBV7-2	.	TGTGCCAGCAGCTTAACACAGGGTAATCAGCCCCAGCATTTT	CASSLTQGNQPQHF
few	TRBJ2-1	TRBV20-1	TRBD2	TGCAGTGCTAGTCCGGGGGGTACGCCATCGAGTGAGCAGTTCTTC	CSASPGGTPSSEQFF
.	TRBJ1-1	TRBV5-1	.	TGCGCCAGCAGCCCGACACGGGGGGGCGTCACTGAAGCTTTCTTT	CASSPTRGGVTEAFF
once	TRBJ2-7	TRBV28	TRBD2	TGTGCCAGCACCACGGGACTAGCGGGAGTCGGCGAGCAGTACTTC	CASTTGLAGVGEQYF
.	TRBJ1-2	TRBV29-1	.	TGCAGCGTTGAACAAGCCTCTAACTATGGCTACACCTTC	CSVEQASNYGYTF
.	TRBJ1-4	TRBV2	TRBD1	TGTGCCAGCAGTGATGGACAGGCCTCTAATGAAAAACTGTTTTTT	CASSDGQASNEKLFF
once	TRBJ1-2	TRBV21-1	.	TGTGCCAGCAGACCATCTCCGGGACAGGGGGATGGCTACACCTTC	CASRPSPGQGDGYTF
.	TRBJ2-1	TRBV15	TRBD2	TGTGCCACCAGCAGGGGGACTAGCGGGAGCTCCTACAATGAGCAGTTCTTC	CATSRGTSGSSYNEQFF
.	TRBJ2-1	TRBV7-3	TRBD1	TGTGCCAGCAGCTTAGAGGGGGCGGGCCAAAGTGAGCAGTTCTTC	CASSLEGAGQSEQFF
.	TRBJ2-5	TRBV18	.	TGTGCCAGCTCACTCGGACAGCAAGAGACCCAGTACTTC	CASSLGQQETQYF
.	TRBJ1-2	TRBV25-1	.	TGTGCCAGCAGTGAACCCCATCCTTCCTATGGCTACACCTTC	CASSEPHPSYGYTF
.	TRBJ2-1	TRBV5-1	TRBD2	TGCGCCAGCAGCTTGGGACTAGCGGGAGTGAATGAGCAGTTCTTC	CASSLGLAGVNEQFF
.	TRBJ2-7	TRBV30	TRBD2	TGTGCCTGGAGTGGACTAGCGGGACTCGAGCAGTACTTC	CAWSGLAGLEQYF
.	TRBJ1-1	TRBV12-5	.	TGTGCTAGTGGCCCCCGGACAGTGAACACTGAAGCTTTCTTT	CASGPRTVNTEAFF
.	TRBJ2-1	TRBV28	.	TGTGCCTCTAATATCCCCAGCTCCTACAATGAGCAGTTCTTC	CASNIPSSYNEQFF
.	TRBJ1-5	TRBV19	TRBD1	TGTGCCAGTAGGTCCGACAGGGCTATTGGCAATCAGCCCCAGCATTTT	CASRSDRAIGNQPQHF
.	TRBJ2-7	TRBV12-3/TRBV12-4	.	TGTGCCAGCAGTTTTCATCGTGGTGAGCAGTACTTC	CASSFHRGEQYF
.	TRBJ2-7	TRBV4-1	.	TGCGCCAGCAGCCAAGGAGGGCCCTACGAGCAGTACTTC	CASSQGGPYEQYF
.	TRBJ2-1	TRBV6-5	.	TGTGCCAGCAAAGGAGACTATGGGTCTTACAATGAGCAGTTCTTC	CASKGDYGSYNEQFF
.	TRBJ1-1	TRBV4-1	.	TGCGCCAGCAGCCACTCGGGAGGACTGAACACTGAAGCTTTCTTT	CASSHSGGLNTEAFF
.	TRBJ1-5	TRBV6-6	TRBD1	TGTGCCAGCAGTTTCACAGGGGGCAATCAGCCCCAGCATTTT	CASSFTGGNQPQHF
.	TRBJ1-4	TRBV10-3	.	TGTGCCATCAGTGACGTGAGCGAAAAACTGTTTTTT	CAISDVSEKLFF
.	TRBJ1-1	TRBV29-1	TRBD1	TGCAGCGTTGAACAACAGGGGCTTGAAGCTTTCTTT	CSVEQQGLEAFF
.	TRBJ2-7	TRBV12-3/TRBV12-4	.	TGTGCCAGCAGTTCCCCTTACGAGCAGTACTTC	CASSSPYEQYF
.	TRBJ1-4	TRBV30	.	TGTGCCTGGAGTGGTGGTGGCGAAAAACTGTTTTTT	CAWSGGGEKLFF
.	TRBJ2-1	TRBV14	TRBD2	TGTGCCAGCAGCCAGCCGGTAGCGGGAGTGAGGGGTGAGCAGTTCTTC	CASSQPVAGVRGEQFF
.	TRBJ2-2	TRBV3-1/TRBV3-2	.	TGTGCCAGCAGCCTTCGGGAATACACCGGGGAGCTGTTTTTT	CASSLREYTGELFF
.	TRBJ1-1	TRBV3-1/TRBV3-2	TRBD1	TGTGCCAGCAGCGAAGGACAGGGGCTATCATTAATGAACACTGAAGCTTTCTTT	CASSEGQGLSLMNTEAFF
.	TRBJ2-3	TRBV25-1	.	TGTGCCAGCAGTGCCCCAGGGGCTTACACAGATACGCAGTATTTT	CASSAPGAYTDTQYF
few	TRBJ1-1	TRBV4-1	.	TGCGCCAGCAGCCGATCCGGAGGGATGAACACTGAAGCTTTCTTT	CASSRSGGMNTEAFF
.	TRBJ1-4	TRBV9	.	TGTGCCAGCAGCGTAGGGGCAGGGGACGCTAATGAAAAACTGTTTTTT	CASSVGAGDANEKLFF
few	TRBJ1-5	TRBV6-2/TRBV6-3	.	TGTGCCAGCAGTTACGCTATCCTCGGACAGCGCAATCAGCCCCAGCATTTT	CASSYAILGQRNQPQHF
few	TRBJ1-6	TRBV5-6	.	TGTGCCAGCAGCTTTGCAGGGAACCCGTATTCACCCCTCCACTTT	CASSFAGNPYSPLHF
.	TRBJ2-7	TRBV9	TRBD2	TGTGCCAGCAGCGTAGGAGCTAGCGGGACGTACGAGCAGTACTTC	CASSVGASGTYEQYF
.	TRBJ1-1	TRBV5-6	TRBD1	TGTGCCAGCAGCTGGGGACAGCCTAACACTGAAGCTTTCTTT	CASSWGQPNTEAFF
.	TRBJ1-5	TRBV7-2	TRBD1	TGTGCCACCGCGACAGGGCGAAACAATCAGCCCCAGCATTTT	CATATGRNNQPQHF